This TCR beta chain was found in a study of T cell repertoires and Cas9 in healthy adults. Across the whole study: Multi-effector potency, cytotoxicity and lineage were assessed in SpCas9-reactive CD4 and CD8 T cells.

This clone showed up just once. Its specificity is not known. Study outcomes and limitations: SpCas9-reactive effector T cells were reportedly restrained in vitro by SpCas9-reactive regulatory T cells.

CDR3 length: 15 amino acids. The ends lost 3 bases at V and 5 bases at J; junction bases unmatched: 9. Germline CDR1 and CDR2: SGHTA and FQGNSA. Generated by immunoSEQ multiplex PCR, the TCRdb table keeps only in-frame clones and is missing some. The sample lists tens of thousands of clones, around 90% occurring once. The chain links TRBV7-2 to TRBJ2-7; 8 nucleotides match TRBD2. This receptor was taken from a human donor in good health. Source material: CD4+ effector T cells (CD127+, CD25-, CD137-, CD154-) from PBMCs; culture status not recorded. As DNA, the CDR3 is TGTGCCAGCAGCTTGGGGCTCGGGCGGGGGGACGAGCAGTACTTC. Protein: CASSLGLGRGDEQYF. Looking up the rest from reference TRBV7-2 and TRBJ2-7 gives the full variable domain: GAGVSQSPSNKVTEKGKDVELRCDPISGHTALYWYRQSLGQGLEFLIYFQGNSAPDKSGLPSDRFSAERTGGSVSTLTIQRTQQEDSAVYLCASSLGLGRGDEQYFGPGTRLTVT.